These 20 T cell receptor beta chains originate from one sample sequenced in a study of graft-versus-host responses after intestinal transplantation. Produced via immunoSEQ multiplex PCR; TCRdb's table is partial and in-frame only. The repertoire includes 57,000 or so clones, around 91% of them detected once, and 2.5% to 3% sits in the top ten. The material was PBMCs, obtained less than 130 days after intestinal transplantation. The source is a human patient who received an intestinal transplant, so some T cells may come from the graft donor.

This chain links TRBV12-5 with TRBJ1-2, with 10 bases fitting TRBD1. J was trimmed by 5 bases and V by 4 bases; bases with no gene match: 7. Germline values: CDR1 LGHNT, CDR2 FRNRAP. This CDR3 contains 15 residues. Written as DNA, the CDR3 is TGTGCTAGTGGTTCCGGGACAGGGGCCGTATATGGCTACACCTTC. Its translation: CASGSGTGAVYGYTF.

The sample holds one count of this clone. The chain uses TRBV6-5 and TRBJ1-2; D might be TRBD1 (5 bases). The V end was cut by 0 bases, the J end by 6 bases, with 8 bases between. CDR3 length: 13 amino acids. Germline assignment: CDR1 MNHEY and CDR2 SVGAGI. CDR3 amino acids: CASSYSGRDGYTF. The CDR3, as DNA: TGTGCCAGCAGTTACTCGGGACGGGATGGCTACACCTTC.

The chain joins TRBV27 to TRBJ1-5; D is ambiguous. Trimming took off 7 bases at V and 0 bases at J, with 13 bases between the two ends. CDR3 size: 15 residues. Germline loops: CDR1 MNHEY, CDR2 SMNVEV (reference sequence). CDR3 bases: TGTGCCAGCACCACGGGCGTCAATAGCAATCAGCCCCAGCATTTT. Amino acids: CASTTGVNSNQPQHF.

The chain has TRBV27 and TRBJ1-2, with D maybe TRBD1 (5 bases). Trimming took off 7 bases at V and 0 bases at J, with 12 bases between the two ends. This CDR3 is 14 amino acids long. Germline V gene data show CDR1 as MNHEY and CDR2 as SMNVEV (reference sequence). CDR3 nucleotide sequence: TGTGCCAGCAAAATGACAGCTGCTAACTATGGCTACACCTTC. Its protein product is CASKMTAANYGYTF.

V is TRBV11-2 and J is TRBJ2-5; TRBD1 agrees at 7 bases. Near its end, the DNA agrees better with TRBJ2-7, so the J call may be wrong. CDR1 is SGHAT and CDR2 is FQNNGV in the germline V gene. CDR3 length: 15 amino acids. The CDR3 protein is CASSLRTGSSYEQYF. CDR3 nucleotide sequence: TGTGCCAGCAGCTTGCGGACAGGAAGCTCCTACGAGCAGTACTTC.

This chain links TRBV9 with TRBJ2-3; 8 nucleotides match TRBD1. There are 16 residues in the CDR3. J was trimmed by 3 bases and V by 0 bases; bases with no gene match: 6. Germline V gene data show CDR1 as SGDLS and CDR2 as YYNGEE. Here the CDR3 reads CASSVERTGWTDTQYF. The CDR3 DNA is TGTGCCAGCAGCGTAGAAAGGACAGGGTGGACAGATACGCAGTATTTT.

The chain carries TRBV10-3 and TRBJ2-3; 9 nucleotides agree with TRBD2. V gave up 2 bases and J gave up 3 bases; unmatched junction bases: 3. Germline V lookup: CDR1 ENHRY, CDR2 SYGVKD. The CDR3 has 15 amino acids. The CDR3 protein is CAISETSGRTDTQYF. CDR3 coding DNA: TGTGCCATCAGTGAGACGAGCGGGAGGACAGATACGCAGTATTTT.

V and J are TRBV6-1 and TRBJ2-7, with D unclear. With 1 base removed from V and 4 bases from J, the gap between germline ends came to 11 bases. CDR1 and CDR2 from the germline V gene are MNHNS and SASEGT. The CDR3 loop spans 14 amino acids. CDR3 amino acids: CASSEVGQPYEQYF. DNA of the CDR3: TGTGCCAGCAGTGAAGTCGGGCAGCCGTACGAGCAGTACTTC.

The rearrangement joins TRBV7-9 to TRBJ1-5, with TRBD1 matching over 11 bases. V dropped 8 bases and J dropped 5; count of bases not matched to a gene: 8. This CDR3 has 15 residues. The germline V gene encodes CDR1 SEHNR and CDR2 FQNEAQ (reference sequence). CDR3 protein: CASGPGTGGDQPQHF. The CDR3 DNA reads as TGTGCCAGCGGGCCCGGGACAGGGGGGGATCAGCCCCAGCATTTT.

The chain carries TRBV18 and TRBJ2-2, with D possibly being TRBD2 (5 bases). Germline lookup yields CDR1 KGHSH and CDR2 LQKENI. The CDR3 is 16 residues long. The V end lost 5 bases, the J end lost 7 bases, and 20 bases lay between the germline ends. The CDR3 DNA reads TGTGCCAGCTCATCCCCGAGGGAGATGATTAACGGGGAGCTGTTTTTT. This encodes CASSSPREMINGELFF.

The CDR3, as DNA: TGCGCCAGCAGCCAAGGAGTCAGGGGGCTGAACACTGAAGCTTTCTTT. It yields the protein CASSQGVRGLNTEAFF. V gene TRBV4-1 combines with J gene TRBJ1-1; 8 nucleotides match TRBD1. The CDR3 consists of 16 residues. J gave up 0 bases and V 1 base, and 4 bases lay outside the gene matches. Germline CDR1 is MGHRA and CDR2 is YSYEKL.

Here the CDR3 reads CASSRTQGSNYGYTF. The CDR3 DNA sequence: TGTGCCAGCAGTAGAACTCAGGGGTCTAACTATGGCTACACCTTC. The gene calls are TRBV28 and TRBJ1-2, with a possible D match to TRBD1 (6 bases). The V end lost 5 bases, the J end lost 0 bases, and 13 bases lay between the germline ends. Germline lookup yields CDR1 MDHEN and CDR2 SYDVKM. CDR3 size: 15 residues.

V is TRBV27 and J is TRBJ2-7, with D unclear. This CDR3 comprises 14 residues. Germline V lookup: CDR1 MNHEY, CDR2 SMNVEV (reference sequence). Trimming took 0 bases from V and 7 from J, leaving 13 bases between them. CDR3 in amino acids: CASSLSLLDREQYF. CDR3 sequence (DNA): TGTGCCAGCAGTTTATCGCTACTCGACCGAGAGCAGTACTTC.

The sample holds a few counts of this clone. The chain combines TRBV4-1 with TRBJ2-2, with D maybe TRBD1 (6 bases). This CDR3 comprises 16 residues. CDR1 is MGHRA and CDR2 is YSYEKL in the germline V gene. V was pared by 3 bases and J by 1 base, with 12 bases between. The CDR3 DNA is TGCGCCAGCAGCCAGCTTCGGACAGTGAACACCGGGGAGCTGTTTTTT. Translation: CASSQLRTVNTGELFF.

In nucleotides, the CDR3 is TGTGCCAGCAGCTTCGGCCCTGGGGCAGATACGCAGTATTTT. Translating it yields CASSFGPGADTQYF. The chain recombines TRBV7-9 with TRBJ2-3; no clear D gene. The CDR3 length is 14 residues. Trimming left V 3 bases short and J 4 bases short, with 11 bases between. CDR1 and CDR2 (germline): SEHNR, FQNEAQ (reference sequence).

V and J are TRBV7-9 and TRBJ2-5; perhaps TRBD2 as D (6 bases). CDR3 length: 15 residues. V shed 1 base and J shed 1 base, with 10 bases lying between them. Germline-derived CDR1 and CDR2 are SEHNR and FQNEAQ (reference sequence). CDR3 DNA: TGTGCCAGCAGCTTAGATCTGGGGGGCCAAGAGACCCAGTACTTC. Protein product: CASSLDLGGQETQYF.

This chain joins TRBV9 and TRBJ2-1; D is unresolved. This CDR3 spans 12 amino acids. V dropped 0 bases and J dropped 10 bases, with 8 bases sitting between them. From germline, CDR1 is SGDLS and CDR2 YYNGEE. The CDR3 spells CASSVATGEQFF. CDR3 coding DNA: TGTGCCAGCAGCGTAGCTACCGGCGAGCAGTTCTTC.

This clone was detected only once. This chain uses TRBV5-1 with TRBJ2-2, with D possibly TRBD1 on 6 matching bases. With 3 bases removed from V and 3 bases from J, the gap between germline ends came to 9 bases. The CDR3 has 14 amino acids. Germline values: CDR1 SGHRS, CDR2 YFSETQ. The CDR3 coding sequence is TGCGCCAGCAGCTCGCAGGGGTACACCGGGGAGCTGTTTTTT. Residues: CASSSQGYTGELFF.

In this sample, this clone turned up once. The chain combines TRBV28 with TRBJ2-2; 10 nucleotides match TRBD2. Trimming removed 3 bases from V and 3 bases from J; junction bases left unmatched: 10. The germline V gene encodes CDR1 MDHEN and CDR2 SYDVKM. CDR3 length: 18 amino acids. The CDR3 DNA reads as TGTGCCAGCAGTTTTGCGTTAGCGGGGGGTCTTGACACCGGGGAGCTGTTTTTT. Its protein is CASSFALAGGLDTGELFF.

CDR3 bases: TGTGCCAGCAGTAAGGACAGGGCAACCTACGAGCAGTACTTC. It is translated as CASSKDRATYEQYF. The chain combines TRBV6-1 with TRBJ2-7; TRBD1 matches at 8 bases. This CDR3 spans 14 amino acids. Looked up from germline, CDR1 is MNHNS and CDR2 is SASEGT. The ends lost 5 bases at V and 2 bases at J; junction bases unmatched: 5.